This TCR beta chain was observed in a study of T cells in Graves' hyperthyroidism and ophthalmopathy. Study results and limitations: Most clonotypes expanded in thyroid above 0.001 were likewise present in blood. Stable hyperthyroidism was told apart from ophthalmopathy by a model built on 13 V-J features.

Criteria for exclusion of patients were uncontrolled infection, other autoimmune disease, pregnancy or lactation. Clinical symptoms, serum thyroxine, TRAb, thyroid ultrasound and orbital computed tomography informed diagnoses. Per the germline V gene, CDR1 is SGHTA and CDR2 is FQGNSA. The length of the CDR3 is 17 residues. Between the trimmed V and J ends, which lost 1 base and 1 base, there was a span of 14 bases. This clonotype was counted ten times or more. The target antigen is unknown. The investigators amplified TCR beta CDR3 regions from RNA transcripts. Initially, a first-round RT-PCR of the TCR CDR3 employed the HTBI primer set. Via MiXCR, TCRdb re-called the multiplex PCR reads, giving one row per CDR3 protein. The sample holds 500,000 to 600,000 distinct CDR3 sequences, 46% seen once.

The sample consisted of peripheral blood or thyroid tissue (not recorded which). The chain is built from TRBV7-2 and TRBJ1-5; D possibly corresponds to TRBD1 (6 bases). The sequence came from an adult woman with Graves' disease, either hyperthyroidism or ophthalmopathy (not recorded which). The CDR3 sequence: CASSLGQAGASNQPQHF. DNA for the CDR3: TGTGCCAGCAGCTTAGGACAGGCGGGTGCAAGCAATCAGCCCCAGCATTTT.